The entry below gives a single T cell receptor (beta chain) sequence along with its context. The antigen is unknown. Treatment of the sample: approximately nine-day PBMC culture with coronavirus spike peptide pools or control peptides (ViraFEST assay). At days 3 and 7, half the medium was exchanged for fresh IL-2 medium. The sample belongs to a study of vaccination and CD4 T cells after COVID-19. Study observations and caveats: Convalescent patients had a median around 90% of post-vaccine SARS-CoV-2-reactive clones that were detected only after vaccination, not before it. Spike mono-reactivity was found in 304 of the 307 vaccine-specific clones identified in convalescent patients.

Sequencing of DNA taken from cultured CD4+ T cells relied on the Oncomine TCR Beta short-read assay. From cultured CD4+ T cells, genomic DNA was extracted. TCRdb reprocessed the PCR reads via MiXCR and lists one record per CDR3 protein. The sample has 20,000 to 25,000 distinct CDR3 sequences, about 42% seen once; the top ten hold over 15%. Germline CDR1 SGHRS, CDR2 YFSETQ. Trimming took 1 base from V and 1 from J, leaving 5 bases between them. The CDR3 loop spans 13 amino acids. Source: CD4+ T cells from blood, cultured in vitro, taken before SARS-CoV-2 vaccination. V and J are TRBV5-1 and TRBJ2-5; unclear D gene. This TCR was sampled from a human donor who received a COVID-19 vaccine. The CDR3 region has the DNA TGCGCCAGCAGCTTGCCGCCCCAAGAGACCCAGTACTTC. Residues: CASSLPPQETQYF.